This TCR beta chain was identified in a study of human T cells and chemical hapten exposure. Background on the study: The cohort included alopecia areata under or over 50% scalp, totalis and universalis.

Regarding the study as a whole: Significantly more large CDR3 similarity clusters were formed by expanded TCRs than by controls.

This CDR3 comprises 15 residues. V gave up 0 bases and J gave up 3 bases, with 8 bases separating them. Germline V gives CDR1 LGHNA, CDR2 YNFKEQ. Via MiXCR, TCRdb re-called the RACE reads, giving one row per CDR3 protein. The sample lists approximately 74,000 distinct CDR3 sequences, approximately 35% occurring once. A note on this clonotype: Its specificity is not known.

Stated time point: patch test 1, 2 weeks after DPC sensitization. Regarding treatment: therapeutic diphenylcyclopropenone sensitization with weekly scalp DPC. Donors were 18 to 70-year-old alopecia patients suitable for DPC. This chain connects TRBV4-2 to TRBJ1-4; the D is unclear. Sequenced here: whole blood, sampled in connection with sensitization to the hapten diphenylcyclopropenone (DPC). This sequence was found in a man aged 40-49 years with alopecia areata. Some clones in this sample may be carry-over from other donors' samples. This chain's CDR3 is CASSQDGSSNEKLFF. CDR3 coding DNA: TGTGCCAGCAGCCAAGATGGCTCGTCTAATGAAAAACTGTTTTTT.